This T cell receptor beta chain came from a study of cytomegalovirus exposure and HLA in healthy donors. On this clone: Its target is unknown.

Whole-study findings and limits: Per published reports, the classifier diagnosed cytomegalovirus status with high specificity and sensitivity. About 87% or about 30% of the time was how often most TCR beta V segments were productive, according to an earlier analysis. Owing to their indistinguishability, certain V segments, notably TRBV6-2 and TRBV6-3, were excluded. CMV serostatus stood as the only immune exposure information on hand.

With 60 Vbeta and 13 Jbeta primers, the PCR was carried out. Data came from immunoSEQ multiplex PCR; TCRdb stores just in-frame clones and leaves some out. The sample holds tens of thousands of clones, roughly 72% seen once. Germline V gene sequence: CDR1 ENHRY, CDR2 SYGVKD. The CDR3 has 16 amino acids. Trimming shortened V by 2 bases and J by 2 bases, and 14 bases separated the two germline ends. The sequenced material came from PBMCs. The chain combines TRBV10-3 with TRBJ2-3; D might be TRBD2 (6 bases). The sequence came from a man younger than 45 in good health and CMV-seropositive. This chain's CDR3 is CAISERTSQNTDTQYF. DNA of the CDR3: TGTGCCATCAGTGAGCGAACTAGCCAAAACACAGATACGCAGTATTTT.